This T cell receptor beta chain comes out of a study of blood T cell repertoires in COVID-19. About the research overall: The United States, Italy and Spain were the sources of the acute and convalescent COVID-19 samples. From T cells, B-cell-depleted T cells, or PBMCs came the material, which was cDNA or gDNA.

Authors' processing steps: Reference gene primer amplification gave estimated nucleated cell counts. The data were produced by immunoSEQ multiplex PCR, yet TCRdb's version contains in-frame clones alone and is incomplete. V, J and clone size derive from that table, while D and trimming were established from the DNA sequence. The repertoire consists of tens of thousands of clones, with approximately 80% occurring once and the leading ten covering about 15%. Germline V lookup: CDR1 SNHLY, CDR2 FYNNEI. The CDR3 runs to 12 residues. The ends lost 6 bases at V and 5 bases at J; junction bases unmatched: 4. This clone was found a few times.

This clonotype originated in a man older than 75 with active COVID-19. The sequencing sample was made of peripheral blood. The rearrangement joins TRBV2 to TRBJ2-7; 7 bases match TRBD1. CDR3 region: CASRTGANEQYF. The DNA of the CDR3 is TGTGCCAGCAGAACAGGGGCTAACGAGCAGTACTTC.